This T cell receptor (beta chain) was sequenced during a study of blood T cell repertoires in COVID-19. As handled by the study authors: For nucleated cells, counts were estimated from reference gene primer amplification. TCRdb keeps only in-frame clones here, not all; method: immunoSEQ multiplex PCR. V and J calls and clone size are copied from that table; D and trimming were computed from the DNA. The table records over 200,000 clones, around 84% of them present only once. V was clipped by 3 bases and J by 12 bases, with 27 bases between them. The length of the CDR3 is 17 residues. Germline V lookup: CDR1 SGHTA, CDR2 FQGNSA.

This receptor was taken from a woman older than 75 with active or convalescent COVID-19. Sequencing was performed on peripheral blood. This chain uses TRBV7-2 with TRBJ2-1; tentative D call: TRBD2 (8 bases). The CDR3 region has the DNA TGTGCCAGCAGCTTTACCTTAGCGGGGTCTTCAACAGGGGTGCAGTTCTTC. Protein product: CASSFTLAGSSTGVQFF. Using reference TRBV7-2 and TRBJ2-1 for the parts outside the CDR3, the full variable domain is GAGVSQSPSNKVTEKGKDVELRCDPISGHTALYWYRQSLGQGLEFLIYFQGNSAPDKSGLPSDRFSAERTGGSVSTLTIQRTQQEDSAVYLCASSFTLAGSSTGVQFFGPGTRLTVL.